The 14 T cell receptor beta chains reported below all come from one sample, sequenced in a study of technical replicates of blood from several donors. The data were produced by immunoSEQ multiplex PCR, yet TCRdb's version contains in-frame clones alone and is incomplete. The sample lists tens of thousands of clones; just over 90% were seen once. Sequenced: T cells isolated from PBMCs. The receptors derive from a human donor in good health.

V usage is TRBV6-1 and J usage is TRBJ2-7, with unresolved D. The CDR3 extends over 14 amino acids. Trimming removed 6 bases at V and 0 bases at J, with 12 bases between. CDR1 is MNHNS and CDR2 is SASEGT in the germline V gene. The CDR3 is CASSRLPSSYEQYF. The CDR3 DNA reads as TGTGCCAGCAGCAGACTGCCCAGCTCCTACGAGCAGTACTTC.

The genes are TRBV5-1 and TRBJ1-1; D gene unclear. V was pared by 4 bases and J by 11 bases, with 18 bases between. CDR1 is SGHRS and CDR2 is YFSETQ in the germline V gene. The CDR3 has 13 amino acids. This CDR3 reads CASSLEAGRKAFF. As DNA, the CDR3 is TGCGCCAGCAGCCTGGAGGCAGGTCGGAAGGCTTTCTTT.

This clone was counted a single time. The rearrangement uses TRBV5-1 and TRBJ2-1; D unresolved. Trimming removed 0 bases from V and 4 bases from J, with 11 bases in between. CDR3 size: 15 residues. Germline values: CDR1 SGHRS, CDR2 YFSETQ. CDR3 nucleotides: TGCGCCAGCAGCTTGGTGGAGCTACTTTACAATGAGCAGTTCTTC. Its translation is CASSLVELLYNEQFF.

V usage is TRBV6-5 and J usage is TRBJ2-1; D gene unclear. The CDR3 contains 11 residues. V dropped 2 bases and J dropped 8 bases, with 4 bases sitting between them. From germline, CDR1 is MNHEY and CDR2 SVGAGI. CDR3 coding DNA: TGTGCCAGCAGTTACATCGATGAGCAGTTCTTC. Translated: CASSYIDEQFF.

The chain employs TRBV2 and TRBJ1-2; 11 nucleotides align to TRBD1. The germline V gene encodes CDR1 SNHLY and CDR2 FYNNEI. CDR3 size: 17 residues. The V gene end was trimmed by 5 bases and the J gene end by 11 bases; junction bases not matched to a gene: 19. The CDR3, as DNA: TGTGCCAGCAGTCATACCACTAGAGGGACAGGGGGTATGCGGTACACCTTC. Encoded protein: CASSHTTRGTGGMRYTF.

The gene calls are TRBV9 and TRBJ1-2, with TRBD1 as a possible D gene (5 bases). The V end lost 6 bases, the J end lost 4 bases, and 22 bases lay between the germline ends. There are 16 residues in the CDR3. CDR1 is SGDLS, CDR2 YYNGEE, per germline. The CDR3 region has the DNA TGTGCCAGCAACGCCGCCGGGGGGTCAGTTGGCTATGGCTACACCTTC. Encoded protein: CASNAAGGSVGYGYTF.

The chain carries TRBV11-2 and TRBJ1-4; TRBD1 agrees at 7 bases. Germline lookup yields CDR1 SGHAT and CDR2 FQNNGV. This CDR3 has 13 amino acids. Trimming at V came to 6 bases and at J to 8 bases, leaving 6 bases not matched to a gene. Here the CDR3 DNA reads TGTGCCAGCAGTTCCCAGGGGGACGAAAAACTGTTTTTT. Translating gives CASSSQGDEKLFF.

The rearrangement links TRBV6-1 to TRBJ2-2; 11 bases fit TRBD2. The germline gives CDR1 MNHNS, CDR2 SASEGT. This CDR3 is 18 amino acids long. The trim removed 4 bases at V and 1 base at J, leaving 8 bases unmatched. The CDR3 protein is CASSVLGSGGGNTGELFF. CDR3 DNA sequence: TGTGCCAGCAGTGTCCTCGGTAGCGGGGGGGGGAACACCGGGGAGCTGTTTTTT.

V usage is TRBV13 and J usage is TRBJ2-5; D not resolved. This CDR3 has 17 residues. Germline CDR1 is PRHDT and CDR2 is FYEKMQ (reference sequence). Trimming took 2 bases from V and 0 from J, leaving 16 bases between them. The CDR3 DNA sequence: TGTGCCAGCAGCTTAACCCCGCGAAACCTCTACCAAGAGACCCAGTACTTC. Translated, it gives CASSLTPRNLYQETQYF.

This chain connects TRBV6-6 to TRBJ2-3; 9 bases fit TRBD1. The ends lost 4 bases at V and 0 bases at J; junction bases unmatched: 5. The CDR3 spans 16 residues. Germline CDR1 reads MNHNY; CDR2 reads SVGAGI (reference sequence). The CDR3 sequence is CASSSKGQGSTDTQYF. DNA for the CDR3: TGTGCCAGCAGTTCAAAGGGACAGGGTAGCACAGATACGCAGTATTTT.

CDR3 nucleotide sequence: TGTGCCAGAGCGAAACGGGGGGTCACTGAAGCTTTCTTT. Translated, it gives CARAKRGVTEAFF. The genes are TRBV5-8 and TRBJ1-1, with D possibly TRBD1 on 5 matching bases. Germline assignment: CDR1 SGHTS and CDR2 YDEGEE. CDR3 length equals 13 residues. V was clipped by 8 bases and J by 4 bases, with 15 bases between them.

The genes are TRBV12-5 and TRBJ2-2; 8 bases align to TRBD1. Germline V gives CDR1 LGHNT, CDR2 FRNRAP. J lost 2 bases, V lost 7 bases, and 6 bases had no gene match. This CDR3 region has 15 residues. CDR3 bases: TGTGCTAGTGCCCGGGGACAGGTTAACACCGGGGAGCTGTTTTTT. Translation: CASARGQVNTGELFF. The full variable domain, rest sourced from reference TRBV12-5 and TRBJ2-2, is DARVTQTPRHKVTEMGQEVTMRCQPILGHNTVFWYRQTMMQGLELLAYFRNRAPLDDSGMPKDRFSAEMPDATLATLKIQPSEPRDSAVYFCASARGQVNTGELFFGEGSRLTVL.

This rearrangement joins TRBV18 to TRBJ2-5, with TRBD1 matching over 7 bases. The CDR3 totals 14 residues. With V trimmed by 5 bases and J by 5 bases, 8 bases remained unmatched. Germline values: CDR1 KGHSH, CDR2 LQKENI. The CDR3 loop is CASSGSQGSETQYF. DNA of the CDR3: TGTGCCAGCTCAGGCTCACAGGGGTCGGAGACCCAGTACTTC.

This sequence joins TRBV5-4 and TRBJ1-1; the match to TRBD1 covers 7 bases. Germline CDR1 SGHNT, CDR2 YYREEE (reference sequence). There are 15 residues in the CDR3. The junction had 10 bases not matched to a gene; V was cut back by 4 bases and J by 4 bases. This CDR3 is CASSDPQGDRTEAFF. In DNA form, the CDR3 reads TGTGCCAGCAGCGACCCTCAGGGGGATCGCACTGAAGCTTTCTTT.